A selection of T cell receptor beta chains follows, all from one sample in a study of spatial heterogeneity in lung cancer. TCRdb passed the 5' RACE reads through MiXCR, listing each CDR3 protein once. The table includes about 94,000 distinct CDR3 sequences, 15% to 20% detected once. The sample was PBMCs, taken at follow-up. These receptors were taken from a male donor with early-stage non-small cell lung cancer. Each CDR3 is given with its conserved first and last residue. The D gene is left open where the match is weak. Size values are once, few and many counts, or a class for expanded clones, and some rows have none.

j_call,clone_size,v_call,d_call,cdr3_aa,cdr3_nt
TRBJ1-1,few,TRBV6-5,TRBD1,CASSFDGTGLNTEAFF,TGTGCCAGCAGTTTCGACGGGACAGGGCTAAACACTGAAGCTTTCTTT
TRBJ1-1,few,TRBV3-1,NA,CASSHMAAGEAFF,TGTGCCAGCAGCCATATGGCAGCCGGCGAAGCTTTCTTT
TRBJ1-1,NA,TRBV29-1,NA,CSVGMRGQPNTEAFF,TGCAGCGTGGGAATGCGAGGACAGCCGAACACTGAAGCTTTCTTT
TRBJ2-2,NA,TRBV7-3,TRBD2,CASSFLSISAGGLTGELFF,TGTGCCAGCAGCTTTTTGTCTATTTCGGCGGGAGGTCTCACCGGGGAGCTGTTTTTT
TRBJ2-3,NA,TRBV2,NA,CASSSTPGTDTQYF,TGTGCCAGCAGCTCGACCCCCGGCACAGATACGCAGTATTTT
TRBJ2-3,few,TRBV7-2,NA,CASSPQGIDTQYF,TGTGCCAGCAGCCCCCAGGGAATAGATACGCAGTATTTT
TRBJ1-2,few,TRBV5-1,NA,CASSLGANYGYTF,TGCGCCAGCAGCTTGGGGGCTAACTATGGCTACACCTTC
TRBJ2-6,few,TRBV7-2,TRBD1,CASSPRQGGRTSGANVLTF,TGTGCCAGCAGCCCCCGACAGGGGGGGAGAACCTCTGGGGCCAACGTCCTGACTTTC
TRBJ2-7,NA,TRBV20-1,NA,CSAFSVGYHEQYF,TGCAGTGCTTTTTCAGTGGGGTACCACGAGCAGTACTTC
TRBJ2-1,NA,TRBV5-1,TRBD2,CASSLVGLAGVNEQFF,TGCGCCAGCAGCTTGGTGGGACTAGCGGGAGTCAATGAGCAGTTCTTC